Listed below are T cell receptor beta chains from one sample, sequenced in a study of blood T cell repertoires in COVID-19. Profiling relied on immunoSEQ multiplex PCR, and the TCRdb table lists in-frame clones only, not all of them. The sample holds 300,000 or so clones; 65% to 90% are singletons and the top ten take around 4%. Sequencing was done on a sample of PBMCs or T cells enriched from blood (not recorded which). The receptors derive from a woman in her thirties or forties with acute COVID-19. CDR3s include the opening cysteine and the closing phenylalanine or tryptophan. D genes are given only for firm matches. A clone size is listed for some rows: how often the clone was seen (once, few, many), or a class if it is expanded.

TGTGCCAGCTCACCACCGCCCCTTGGACCCGGGACTAGCGGGAGTCACGAGCAGTACTTC,CASSPPPLGPGTSGSHEQYF,TRBD2,TRBV18,TRBJ2-7,NA
TGTGCCAGCAGCCAGTCAATGGGACTAGCGGCCTACGAGCAGTACTTC,CASSQSMGLAAYEQYF,TRBD2,TRBV7-9,TRBJ2-7,NA
TGTGCCAGCAGCTTAGTTATCAGGCCTGAAGCTTTCTTT,CASSLVIRPEAFF,NA,TRBV7-2,TRBJ1-1,NA
TGTGCCAGCAGTGACCAGAAGAACACTGAAGCTTTCTTT,CASSDQKNTEAFF,NA,TRBV6-1,TRBJ1-1,NA
TGTGCCACCAGGGGGGGTTGGGATTCACCCCTCCACTTT,CATRGGWDSPLHF,TRBD1,TRBV28,TRBJ1-6,NA
TGTGCCAGCAGTCTGGGACTAGCCATCCTGAATGAGCAGTTCTTC,CASSLGLAILNEQFF,TRBD2,TRBV28,TRBJ2-1,NA
TGTGCCAGCAGCTTAGGGGCCACTAGCAATGAGCAGTTCTTC,CASSLGATSNEQFF,NA,TRBV11-3,TRBJ2-1,NA
TGCAGCGTTGATCCCGGGACAGCGAAAAACTATGGCTACACCTTC,CSVDPGTAKNYGYTF,TRBD1,TRBV29-1,TRBJ1-2,NA
TGTGCCATCAGTGAGGCCAAGGGGGAGACCCAGTACTTC,CAISEAKGETQYF,NA,TRBV10-3,TRBJ2-5,NA
TGTGCCAGCAGCAAAACTGGGACAGGGGGTAGGGGTGAGCAGTTCTTC,CASSKTGTGGRGEQFF,TRBD1,TRBV7-9,TRBJ2-1,NA
TGTGCCAGCAGCGGACAGGGCACCGGGGAGCTGTTTTTT,CASSGQGTGELFF,TRBD1,TRBV6-4,TRBJ2-2,NA
TGTGCCAGCAGCTTAGCGTCCCCTAGTATAAGCTCCTACGAGCAGTACTTC,CASSLASPSISSYEQYF,NA,TRBV7-6,TRBJ2-7,NA
TGTGCCAGCAGTTACGGGAGACAGGGGAGGCCCCATGAAGCTTTCTTT,CASSYGRQGRPHEAFF,TRBD1,TRBV6-5,TRBJ1-1,NA
TGTGCCAGCAGCCATCTTAGCGGGATTATGGACGAGCAGTACTTC,CASSHLSGIMDEQYF,TRBD2,TRBV7-9,TRBJ2-7,once
TGTGCCAGCAGCCAAGAGACGGTCAGGGGCTCGGCTAATGAAAAACTGTTTTTT,CASSQETVRGSANEKLFF,NA,TRBV3-1/TRBV3-2,TRBJ1-4,NA
TGTGCCAGCAGTTACCCCAGCGGGATGGGTTCCTACGAGCAGTACTTC,CASSYPSGMGSYEQYF,TRBD2,TRBV6-2/TRBV6-3,TRBJ2-7,NA
TGTGCCAGCAGCTTAGTAGGGCTAGCGGGGGGATACACAGATACGCAGTATTTT,CASSLVGLAGGYTDTQYF,TRBD2,TRBV11-2,TRBJ2-3,NA
TGTGCCAGCAGCATACCGGGACAGGGTACGTCCGGGGAGCTGTTTTTT,CASSIPGQGTSGELFF,TRBD1,TRBV7-9,TRBJ2-2,NA
TGCGCCAGCAGCTCGAACTCCGAGACATTTAGCACTGAAGCTTTCTTT,CASSSNSETFSTEAFF,NA,TRBV5-1,TRBJ1-1,few
TGTGCCAGCAGCAACCAGGCGGGGACAGGGTTATTAGGGAATCAGCCCCAGCATTTT,CASSNQAGTGLLGNQPQHF,TRBD1,TRBV11-2,TRBJ1-5,NA
TGTGCCAGTAGCCTCGGGACTAGCGGGTTTCTAACCGGGGAGCTGTTTTTT,CASSLGTSGFLTGELFF,TRBD2,TRBV19,TRBJ2-2,once
TGTGCCAGCAAGAAGTCCCGGGACAGGGGAGCTACCGAGCAGTACTTC,CASKKSRDRGATEQYF,TRBD1,TRBV5-4,TRBJ2-7,few
TGTGCCAGCAGCTTGGATCTGGGCGGGAGGGGGCAAGAGACCCAGTACTTC,CASSLDLGGRGQETQYF,TRBD2,TRBV5-4,TRBJ2-5,NA
TGTGCCAGCAGCTTGTATGGACAGATCGAGCCCCAGCATTTT,CASSLYGQIEPQHF,NA,TRBV5-6,TRBJ1-5,NA
TGTGCCAGCAGCTTAATATCGGCGGATGAAGCTTTCTTT,CASSLISADEAFF,NA,TRBV7-2,TRBJ1-1,NA
TGTGCCAGCAGCCCCCGTCTAGATGGCTACACCTTC,CASSPRLDGYTF,NA,TRBV28,TRBJ1-2,NA
TGTGCCAGCAGCTTAACTAGCGGGGGGATCGAGCAGTACTTC,CASSLTSGGIEQYF,TRBD2,TRBV11-2,TRBJ2-7,NA
TGTGCCAGCAGTTTCGGACAGAACTATGGCTACACCTTC,CASSFGQNYGYTF,NA,TRBV28,TRBJ1-2,NA
TGTGCCAGCAGCCTAAGCGCGGTGAGGGTGAACACTGAAGCTTTCTTT,CASSLSAVRVNTEAFF,NA,TRBV7-2,TRBJ1-1,once
TGTGCCAGCACCAGGACAGGTCCTCAGGAGACCCAGTACTTC,CASTRTGPQETQYF,TRBD1,TRBV11-1,TRBJ2-5,NA
TGCGCCAGCAGCGACAAACGACTAGCGGGGGCCGGGGAGCTGTTTTTT,CASSDKRLAGAGELFF,TRBD2,TRBV5-1,TRBJ2-2,NA
TGCGCCAGCAGCTTGGTTCCCATAGGCGGAAACGAGCAGTACTTC,CASSLVPIGGNEQYF,NA,TRBV5-1,TRBJ2-7,NA
TGTGCCAGCAGCCAAGACCGGGACAGGGACTACGAGCAGTACTTC,CASSQDRDRDYEQYF,TRBD1,TRBV4-2,TRBJ2-7,NA
TGCAGCGTTGAGGGTAATCGAGGCGGGGGGGCCCAGGAGACCCAGTACTTC,CSVEGNRGGGAQETQYF,TRBD2,TRBV29-1,TRBJ2-5,NA
TGTGCCAGCAGAGACAGGGACTCTGAAGCTTTCTTT,CASRDRDSEAFF,TRBD1,TRBV6-5,TRBJ1-1,NA
TGTGCCAGCAGTTTGTCTACCACGGGGGGGGAGACCCAGTACTTC,CASSLSTTGGETQYF,TRBD2,TRBV7-8,TRBJ2-5,once
TGTGCCAGCAAAACGGGGGTCACCTACAATGAGCAGTTCTTC,CASKTGVTYNEQFF,NA,TRBV5-6,TRBJ2-1,few
TGTGCCAGCAGTGAGACAGGGTACTACGAGCAGTACTTC,CASSETGYYEQYF,TRBD1,TRBV2,TRBJ2-7,NA
TGTGCCAGCAGTTTAGCGGTAGAGGAGACCCAGTACTTC,CASSLAVEETQYF,NA,TRBV28,TRBJ2-5,NA
TGTGCCAGCAGGGACGGTCGGGACAGAACCTACAATGAGCAGTTCTTC,CASRDGRDRTYNEQFF,TRBD1,TRBV27,TRBJ2-1,NA
TGCAGTGCTAGTCCCGGACAGCTCGATCAGCCCCAGCATTTT,CSASPGQLDQPQHF,NA,TRBV20-1,TRBJ1-5,NA
TGTGCCAGCAGTTTTGCCAGAGGCGAGCAGTACTTC,CASSFARGEQYF,NA,TRBV28,TRBJ2-7,once
TGTGCCAGCAACTCCCCCCTCGGGGAGCTGTTTTTT,CASNSPLGELFF,NA,TRBV12-3/TRBV12-4,TRBJ2-2,NA
TGTGCCAGCAGCTTAACTAGTCGTCCTAGCGGGGGATACAATGAGCAGTTCTTC,CASSLTSRPSGGYNEQFF,TRBD2,TRBV7-3,TRBJ2-1,NA
TGTGCCAGCCCGGGACAGGGGGGCACCGGGGAGCTGTTTTTT,CASPGQGGTGELFF,TRBD1,TRBV18,TRBJ2-2,NA
TGCGCCAGCACCCTGGTGGGGGGAACTGAAGCTTTCTTT,CASTLVGGTEAFF,NA,TRBV5-1,TRBJ1-1,NA
TGTGCCACCAGACCTCTGGGGGGGAGTGGCTACACCTTC,CATRPLGGSGYTF,NA,TRBV27,TRBJ1-2,NA
TGTGCCAGCAGTCCGAGACAGGCCACCTACGAGCAGTACTTC,CASSPRQATYEQYF,NA,TRBV11-2,TRBJ2-7,NA
TGTGCCAGCAGTTTCCGGGGGAATCAGAGGACTGAAGCTTTCTTT,CASSFRGNQRTEAFF,NA,TRBV28,TRBJ1-1,few
TGTGCCAGCTCATCTATTACGGGGGGAAGCACAGATACGCAGTATTTT,CASSSITGGSTDTQYF,TRBD2,TRBV18,TRBJ2-3,NA
TGTGCCATCAGTGCCCGGGACTACGAGCAGTACTTC,CAISARDYEQYF,NA,TRBV10-3,TRBJ2-7,NA
TGTGCCAGTAGAGACAGGGGAAATTCACCCCTCCACTTT,CASRDRGNSPLHF,TRBD1,TRBV19,TRBJ1-6,once
TGTGCCAGCAGCCCAACAAGACTAGATACGCAGTATTTT,CASSPTRLDTQYF,NA,TRBV7-2,TRBJ2-3,NA
TGTGCCAGCAGTTTAGCTAGCGACACTGAAGCTTTCTTT,CASSLASDTEAFF,NA,TRBV12-3/TRBV12-4,TRBJ1-1,NA
TGTGCCAGCTCACCGGGGACAGGGTTGAATGAAAAACTGTTTTTT,CASSPGTGLNEKLFF,TRBD1,TRBV18,TRBJ1-4,NA
TGTGCCACCAGGAGGTCGGGACTAGCGGGAGGAACCGGGGAGCTGTTTTTT,CATRRSGLAGGTGELFF,TRBD2,TRBV15,TRBJ2-2,NA
TGTGCCACCAGTCTAGCGGGAGTGTCCTACAATGAGCAGTTCTTC,CATSLAGVSYNEQFF,TRBD2,TRBV24-1,TRBJ2-1,NA
TGTGCCAGCAATACCGGCAGGACACAAGCAGCTTTCTTT,CASNTGRTQAAFF,NA,TRBV28,TRBJ1-1,NA
TGTGCCAGCAGTCGAAGGACAGGCTCGGGGGAGCTGTTTTTT,CASSRRTGSGELFF,TRBD1,TRBV28,TRBJ2-2,NA